One and the same sample provided the 10 T cell receptor beta chains below, sequenced in a study of cytotoxic CD8 clonotypes in ibrutinib-treated CLL. Repertoires were generated with immunoSEQ multiplex PCR, while TCRdb's copy carries only in-frame clones and drops some. The data show more than 140,000 clones, 77% seen once. The input for sequencing was PBMCs, taken after 12 months of ibrutinib treatment. The receptors stem from a human donor with chronic lymphocytic leukemia.

The J gene is TRBJ2-3, the V gene TRBV28; 9 bases map to TRBD1. V dropped 3 bases and J dropped 2; count of bases not matched to a gene: 6. The CDR3 runs to 16 residues. Per germline, CDR1 MDHEN and CDR2 SYDVKM. The CDR3 region has the DNA TGTGCCAGCAGTTTCCACCGGGACAGGGCCACAGATACGCAGTATTTT. Translating it yields CASSFHRDRATDTQYF.

The rearrangement links TRBV11-3 to TRBJ2-5; 9 nucleotides line up with TRBD2. This CDR3 has 14 amino acids. J gave up 4 bases and V 4 bases, and 4 bases lay outside the gene matches. Germline V lookup: CDR1 SGHNT, CDR2 YENEEA. This CDR3 is CASSYSGSGETQYF. The CDR3, as DNA: TGTGCCAGCAGCTATAGCGGGAGTGGAGAGACCCAGTACTTC.

This clone has more than one count but fewer than ten. This sequence joins TRBV30 and TRBJ1-5, with unresolved D. Trimming took 3 bases from V and 0 from J, leaving 6 bases between them. The CDR3 runs 13 residues. Germline V gives CDR1 GTSNPN, CDR2 SVGIG (reference sequence). This CDR3 is CAWSIRSNQPQHF. As DNA, the CDR3 is TGTGCCTGGAGCATACGTAGCAATCAGCCCCAGCATTTT.

The chain uses TRBV7-6 and TRBJ2-2; D gene unclear. The ends were cut back, 1 base at V and 7 bases at J, with 7 bases in the middle. The CDR3 runs 13 residues. CDR1 is SGHVS and CDR2 is FNYEAQ in the germline V gene. The CDR3: CASSLGNLGELFF. CDR3 nucleotide sequence: TGTGCCAGCAGCTTAGGTAACCTCGGGGAGCTGTTTTTT.

This clone was observed a single time. This chain links TRBV30 with TRBJ2-7; unclear D gene. The germline gives CDR1 GTSNPN, CDR2 SVGIG (reference sequence). The V end lost 0 bases, the J end lost 2 bases, and 8 bases lay between the germline ends. This CDR3 spans 13 amino acids. CDR3 sequence: CAWSVHGTYEQYF. Here the CDR3 DNA reads TGTGCCTGGAGTGTACACGGTACCTACGAGCAGTACTTC.

The CDR3 region is CASTQNLYSNQPQHF. CDR3 DNA: TGTGCCAGTACCCAAAATCTTTATAGCAATCAGCCCCAGCATTTT. The rearrangement joins TRBV19 to TRBJ1-5; no firm D call. This CDR3 comprises 15 residues. Germline values: CDR1 LNHDA, CDR2 SQIVND (reference sequence). V was cut by 7 bases and J by 0 bases, with 13 bases left in between.

The V gene is TRBV4-1, the J gene TRBJ2-3; D not certain. The CDR3 has 13 residues. The V and J ends lost 0 bases and 8 bases respectively, with 9 bases between them. The germline CDR1 and CDR2 sequences are MGHRA and YSYEKL. Here the CDR3 DNA reads TGCGCCAGCAGCCAAGAAGCCCCTGGTACGCAGTATTTT. Encoded protein: CASSQEAPGTQYF.

The V and J genes are TRBV2 and TRBJ2-5; D uncertain. V was cut by 5 bases and J by 0 bases, with 13 bases left in between. The CDR3 runs to 15 residues. The germline gives CDR1 SNHLY, CDR2 FYNNEI. The CDR3 loop reads CASSNTLGNQETQYF. The CDR3 DNA reads as TGTGCCAGCAGTAACACCCTGGGCAACCAAGAGACCCAGTACTTC.

The chain joins TRBV7-9 to TRBJ1-2; 10 bases are shared with TRBD1. Germline V lookup: CDR1 SEHNR, CDR2 FQNEAQ (reference sequence). The V gene end was trimmed by 7 bases and the J gene end by 8 bases; junction bases not matched to a gene: 16. The CDR3 length is 16 residues. The CDR3 loop reads CASTPSGGDRGRGYTF. The DNA of the CDR3 is TGTGCCAGCACCCCTTCGGGTGGGGACAGGGGACGCGGCTACACCTTC.

The gene calls are TRBV5-1 and TRBJ2-7, with 10 bases aligning to TRBD1. J was trimmed by 5 bases and V by 4 bases; bases with no gene match: 3. Germline V gives CDR1 SGHRS, CDR2 YFSETQ. This CDR3 comprises 13 residues. CDR3 residues: CASSKGTGDEQYF. CDR3 DNA sequence: TGCGCCAGCAGCAAGGGGACAGGGGACGAGCAGTACTTC.